One sample yielded the 32 T cell receptor beta chains listed below, sequenced in a study of T cell responses to AZD1222 COVID-19 vaccine. Assay: immunoSEQ multiplex PCR; the TCRdb copy retains only in-frame clones and omits some. The sample shows 100,000 to 150,000 clones, 89% of them seen only once. Sequences were derived from peripheral blood, sampled on day 0 of AZD1222 vaccination. The receptors were sampled from an adult in good health.

The genes are TRBV12-3 or TRBV12-4 and TRBJ2-1, with unresolved D. Trimming left V 0 bases short and J 4 bases short, with 4 bases between. The CDR3 spans 13 residues. The CDR3 DNA follows: TGTGCCAGCAGTTTAGCCCCGTACAATGAGCAGTTCTTC. Translation: CASSLAPYNEQFF.

The rearrangement links TRBV6-6 to TRBJ2-3; D not resolved. The CDR3 is made up of 13 amino acids. Per the germline V gene, CDR1 is MNHNY and CDR2 is SVGAGI (reference sequence). V dropped 4 bases and J dropped 1 base, with 6 bases sitting between them. The DNA of the CDR3 is TGTGCCAGCAGTTTGTCACGCACAGATACGCAGTATTTT. It specifies CASSLSRTDTQYF.

The chain carries TRBV5-1 and TRBJ2-5, with D hard to call. CDR1 SGHRS and CDR2 YFSETQ come from the germline V gene. The germline V and J ends were trimmed by 0 bases and 2 bases, with 8 bases remaining between them. This CDR3 spans 14 amino acids. The CDR3 is CASSLAAAQETQYF. In nucleotides, the CDR3 is TGCGCCAGCAGCTTGGCGGCGGCACAAGAGACCCAGTACTTC. The full variable domain, in which reference TRBV5-1 and TRBJ2-5 provide the parts outside the CDR3, is KAGVTQTPRYLIKTRGQQVTLSCSPISGHRSVSWYQQTPGQGLQFLFEYFSETQRNKGNFPGRFSGRQFSNSRSEMNVSTLELGDSALYLCASSLAAAQETQYFGPGTRLLVL.

This clone was found once. The J gene is TRBJ1-1, the V gene TRBV12-3 or TRBV12-4; perhaps TRBD1 as D (6 bases). Trimming cost V 6 bases and J 11 bases, with 19 bases left between them. The CDR3 runs 13 residues. CDR3 in amino acids: CASSQGQGYSAFF. The CDR3 DNA reads as TGTGCCAGCAGCCAAGGCCAGGGGTACTCGGCTTTCTTT.

The chain carries TRBV7-2 and TRBJ1-2, with TRBD1 matching 7 bases. Trimming cost V 4 bases and J 2 bases; bases outside gene matches: 4. Germline CDR1 is SGHTA and CDR2 is FQGNSA. The length of the CDR3 is 14 residues. The DNA of the CDR3 is TGTGCCAGCAGCTACGACAGGGCAAACTATGGCTACACCTTC. Translated, it gives CASSYDRANYGYTF.

This clone appeared once. The chain links TRBV5-6 to TRBJ2-3, with TRBD1 matching over 10 bases. CDR1 is SGHDT and CDR2 is YYEEEE in the germline V gene. V shed 4 bases, J shed 1 base, and the junction held 6 bases outside the gene matches. This CDR3 has 16 amino acids. Written as DNA, the CDR3 is TGTGCCAGCAGCGCGGACAGGGGGTACGGCACAGATACGCAGTATTTT. Residues: CASSADRGYGTDTQYF.

The chain uses TRBV5-4 and TRBJ1-1; D not certain. Trimming stripped 0 bases from V and 8 bases from J, with 11 bases between. The germline V gene has CDR1 SGHNT and CDR2 YYREEE (reference sequence). The CDR3 is 13 amino acids. In DNA form, the CDR3 reads TGTGCCAGCAGCTTGGCTTTTGGACCCGAAGCTTTCTTT. It translates to CASSLAFGPEAFF. Full variable domain (remainder filled in from reference TRBV5-4 and TRBJ1-1): ETGVTQSPTHLIKTRGQQVTLRCSSQSGHNTVSWYQQALGQGPQFIFQYYREEENGRGNFPPRFSGLQFPNYSSELNVNALELDDSALYLCASSLAFGPEAFFGQGTRLTVV.

This clone was seen only a few times. The chain joins TRBV5-6 to TRBJ1-5; the match to TRBD1 covers 7 bases. The V gene end was trimmed by 3 bases and the J gene end by 0 bases; junction bases not matched to a gene: 12. Germline lookup yields CDR1 SGHDT and CDR2 YYEEEE. The CDR3 has 18 residues. CDR3 loop: CASSSLGQVAYSNQPQHF. The CDR3 DNA sequence: TGTGCCAGCAGCTCCCTTGGACAGGTGGCCTATAGCAATCAGCCCCAGCATTTT.

The chain uses TRBV6-5 and TRBJ1-1; D might be TRBD1 (5 bases). CDR1 is MNHEY, CDR2 SVGAGI, per germline. CDR3 size: 14 residues. The germline V and J ends were trimmed by 8 bases and 6 bases, with 19 bases remaining between them. CDR3 in amino acids: CASLLRGGLAEAFF. The DNA of the CDR3 is TGTGCCAGCCTACTTAGGGGCGGGTTAGCTGAAGCTTTCTTT.

V and J are TRBV6-2 or TRBV6-3 and TRBJ1-5; D perhaps matches TRBD1 (6 bases). V lost 6 bases and J lost 2, with 11 bases in between. The CDR3 is 14 residues long. Germline loops: CDR1 MNHEY, CDR2 SVGEGT. The CDR3 region has the DNA TGTGCCAGCAGCTCTACAGGGCGCAATCAGCCCCAGCATTTT. The encoded protein is CASSSTGRNQPQHF.

This chain connects TRBV25-1 to TRBJ1-2; perhaps TRBD1 as D (6 bases). V was shortened by 5 bases and J by 8 bases, with 12 bases between the two germline ends. The germline V gene has CDR1 MGHDK and CDR2 SYGVNS. The CDR3 is made up of 12 amino acids. Here the CDR3 reads CASSTGPVGYTF. Here the CDR3 DNA reads TGTGCCAGCAGTACAGGGCCCGTCGGCTACACCTTC.

V usage is TRBV4-1 and J usage is TRBJ1-4; 9 nucleotides match TRBD1. The CDR3 contains 15 residues. V was clipped by 1 base and J by 11 bases; unmatched bases: 8. CDR1 and CDR2 (germline): MGHRA, YSYEKL. The CDR3, as DNA: TGCGCCAGCAGCCAAGTCGCCGGGACAGGGACTAAACTGTTTTTT. It translates to CASSQVAGTGTKLFF.

This chain links TRBV2 with TRBJ2-7; D gene ambiguous. The CDR3 contains 11 residues. Trimming cost V 10 bases and J 1 base, with 8 bases left between them. CDR1 is SNHLY, CDR2 FYNNEI, per germline. CDR3 nucleotides: TGTGCCACCACCGCTTCCTACGAGCAGTACTTC. This gives the protein CATTASYEQYF.

This clone was observed a single time. The V gene is TRBV19, the J gene TRBJ2-3, with TRBD2 matching 9 bases. Germline V CDR1 and CDR2: LNHDA, SQIVND (reference sequence). J lost 5 bases, V lost 3 bases, and 3 bases had no gene match. The CDR3 length is 14 residues. CDR3 nucleotides: TGTGCCAGTAGTATTAGCGGGGGCCAAGATACGCAGTATTTT. It codes for CASSISGGQDTQYF.

This chain links TRBV24-1 with TRBJ1-3; D might be TRBD1 (5 bases). Germline-derived CDR1 and CDR2 are KGHDR and SFDVKD. Trimming removed 1 base from V and 5 bases from J, with 23 bases in between. The CDR3 is 19 residues long. This chain's CDR3 is CATSDLGVGPRRKRNTIYF. The DNA of the CDR3 is TGTGCCACCAGTGATTTAGGGGTAGGTCCCCGACGGAAGCGAAACACCATATATTTT.

The genes are TRBV7-3 and TRBJ1-1; 8 nucleotides agree with TRBD1. There are 14 residues in the CDR3. Germline V gene lookup returns CDR1 SGHTA and CDR2 FQGTGA. J was trimmed by 9 bases and V by 6 bases; bases with no gene match: 12. The CDR3 sequence is CASRQMGQEGKAFF. The DNA of the CDR3 is TGTGCCAGCAGGCAAATGGGACAGGAGGGGAAAGCTTTCTTT.

V is TRBV4-1 and J is TRBJ1-5, with D perhaps matching TRBD1 (5 bases). Trimming took 1 base from V and 9 from J, leaving 16 bases between them. Germline CDR1 and CDR2: MGHRA and YSYEKL. This CDR3 region has 15 residues. The CDR3 reads CASSQVFPGSAPQHF. The CDR3 nucleotides are TGCGCCAGCAGCCAAGTGTTCCCAGGGTCGGCGCCCCAGCATTTT.

This chain uses TRBV5-6 with TRBJ2-5; D remains ambiguous. Per germline, CDR1 SGHDT and CDR2 YYEEEE. CDR3 length: 11 residues. Trimming removed 4 bases from V and 4 bases from J, with 5 bases in between. This CDR3 is CASSVSETQYF. The CDR3 region has the DNA TGTGCCAGCAGCGTCTCAGAGACCCAGTACTTC. Supplemented by reference TRBV5-6 and TRBJ2-5, the full variable domain reads DAGVTQSPTHLIKTRGQQVTLRCSPKSGHDTVSWYQQALGQGPQFIFQYYEEEERQRGNFPDRFSGHQFPNYSSELNVNALLLGDSALYLCASSVSETQYFGPGTRLLVL.

This chain links TRBV12-5 with TRBJ1-4; D is ambiguous. The V and J ends lost 4 bases and 7 bases respectively, with 13 bases between them. From germline, CDR1 is LGHNT and CDR2 FRNRAP. The CDR3 loop spans 14 amino acids. Written as DNA, the CDR3 is TGTGCTAGTGGTTCTAGGGTGGGAGGTGAAAAACTGTTTTTT. Protein: CASGSRVGGEKLFF.

V gene TRBV5-6 combines with J gene TRBJ1-2; 7 bases are shared with TRBD1. The CDR3 covers 16 residues. V dropped 2 bases and J dropped 6; count of bases not matched to a gene: 13. Germline V lookup: CDR1 SGHDT, CDR2 YYEEEE. CDR3 DNA sequence: TGTGCCAGCAGCTTCCCCACCGACCCGACAGGGAATGGCTACACCTTC. Its translation is CASSFPTDPTGNGYTF.

As regards this clone: A junction boundary mismatches the germline segment, possibly from a read error. The chain combines TRBV27 with TRBJ1-2; D gene ambiguous. This CDR3 region has 11 residues. In germline, CDR1 is MNHEY, CDR2 SMNVEV (reference sequence). The CDR3 region is CASSRPGINHF. As DNA, the CDR3 is TGTGCCAGCAGCCGTCCGGGGATTAATCACTTC.

This chain joins TRBV4-2 and TRBJ2-1; 9 bases are a match to TRBD2. The germline V gene encodes CDR1 LGHNA and CDR2 YNFKEQ. J lost 5 bases, V lost 1 base, and 6 bases had no gene match. CDR3 length: 16 residues. This CDR3 reads CASSQVGGGVDNEQFF. CDR3 DNA sequence: TGTGCCAGCAGCCAAGTGGGCGGGGGGGTTGACAATGAGCAGTTCTTC.

The CDR3 DNA is TGTGCCAGCAGCCAAGAGGTGGGCTATGGCTACACCTTC. Its protein product is CASSQEVGYGYTF. The gene calls are TRBV14 and TRBJ1-2, with D unresolved. V lost 0 bases, J lost 4 bases, and 6 bases lay in between. From germline, CDR1 is SGHDN and CDR2 FVKESK. CDR3 length: 13 residues.

The chain links TRBV11-1 to TRBJ1-6, with D possibly being TRBD1 (5 bases). V was pared by 5 bases and J by 7 bases, with 15 bases between. The V gene's germline CDR1 is SGHAT and CDR2 FQDESV (reference sequence). The CDR3 totals 15 residues. This CDR3 is CASSALGDRNSPLHF. The CDR3 coding sequence is TGTGCCAGCAGCGCCCTAGGGGATAGGAATTCACCCCTCCACTTT.

The chain carries TRBV6-5 and TRBJ2-4, with D tentatively TRBD1 (7 bases). This CDR3 has 15 amino acids. From germline, CDR1 is MNHEY and CDR2 SVGAGI. The V end was cut by 0 bases, the J end by 8 bases, with 14 bases between. For the CDR3, the DNA is TGTGCCAGCAGTTACTCGGACAGGCGGAGGGACATTCAGTACTTC. Its protein product is CASSYSDRRRDIQYF.

The chain uses TRBV2 and TRBJ2-2; D gene uncertain. Deletions cut 5 bases from V and 4 bases from J, with 20 bases between. The CDR3 covers 17 residues. CDR1 is SNHLY, CDR2 FYNNEI, per germline. The CDR3 is CASSSRQPTFGTGELFF. In DNA form, the CDR3 reads TGTGCCAGCAGTTCGAGGCAGCCTACCTTCGGCACCGGGGAGCTGTTTTTT.

In nucleotides, the CDR3 is TGTGCCAGCAGCTACTACTCGGGACAGAGGAACACTGAAGCTTTCTTT. It codes for CASSYYSGQRNTEAFF. The gene calls are TRBV11-1 and TRBJ1-1, with 7 bases lining up with TRBD1. The germline V gene encodes CDR1 SGHAT and CDR2 FQDESV (reference sequence). With 4 bases clipped from V and 1 base from J, the junction kept 9 bases outside the gene matches. This CDR3 region has 16 residues.

This clone showed up just once. The V gene is TRBV5-8, the J gene TRBJ1-1; no reliable D call. The CDR3 has 13 residues. The V end lost 1 base, the J end lost 1 base, and 5 bases lay between the germline ends. Germline CDR1 is SGHTS and CDR2 is YDEGEE. The CDR3 nucleotides are TGTGCCAGCAGCTTGTTGGGGAACACTGAAGCTTTCTTT. Amino acid sequence: CASSLLGNTEAFF.

Here the CDR3 DNA reads TGTGCCAGCAGTGGGCTAAAACTTGGGCTTACGAGTAGGTACGAGCAGTACTTC. This sequence encodes CASSGLKLGLTSRYEQYF. This sequence joins TRBV2 and TRBJ2-7; the D is unclear. Germline loops: CDR1 SNHLY, CDR2 FYNNEI. V dropped 4 bases and J dropped 4 bases, with 26 bases sitting between them. The CDR3 has 18 residues.

This chain connects TRBV6-2 or TRBV6-3 to TRBJ2-5; 8 bases map to TRBD2. With V trimmed by 4 bases and J by 4 bases, 5 bases remained unmatched. Germline V gene lookup returns CDR1 MNHEY and CDR2 SVGEGT. The CDR3 runs 14 residues. DNA for the CDR3: TGTGCCAGCAGTTTACGGGGGGGCCCAGAGACCCAGTACTTC. This gives the protein CASSLRGGPETQYF.

The chain carries TRBV5-8 and TRBJ1-6; no clear D. From germline, CDR1 is SGHTS and CDR2 YDEGEE. Trimming left V 2 bases short and J 9 bases short, with 6 bases between. The CDR3 has 12 residues. Here the CDR3 DNA reads TGTGCCAGCAGCTTCATATTTTCACCCCTCCACTTT. As protein: CASSFIFSPLHF. The full variable domain, with the rest looked up from reference TRBV5-8 and TRBJ1-6, is EAGVTQSPTHLIKTRGQQATLRCSPISGHTSVYWYQQALGLGLQFLLWYDEGEERNRGNFPPRFSGRQFPNYSSELNVNALELEDSALYLCASSFIFSPLHFGNGTRLTVT.

V usage is TRBV27 and J usage is TRBJ2-7; D is unresolved. Germline V gene sequence: CDR1 MNHEY, CDR2 SMNVEV (reference sequence). This CDR3 has 12 residues. V lost 6 bases, J lost 0 bases, and 6 bases lay in between. The CDR3 DNA sequence: TGTGCCAGCAGGGAGAACTCCTACGAGCAGTACTTC. Translation gives CASRENSYEQYF.